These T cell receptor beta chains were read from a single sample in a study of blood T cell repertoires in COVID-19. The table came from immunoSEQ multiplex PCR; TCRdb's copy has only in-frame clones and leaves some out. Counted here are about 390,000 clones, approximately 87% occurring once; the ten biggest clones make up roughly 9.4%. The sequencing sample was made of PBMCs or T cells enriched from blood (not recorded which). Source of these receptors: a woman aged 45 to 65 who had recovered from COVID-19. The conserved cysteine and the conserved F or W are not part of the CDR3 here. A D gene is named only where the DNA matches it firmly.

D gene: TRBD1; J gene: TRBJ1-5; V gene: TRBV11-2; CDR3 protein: ASSLGQHSNQPQH
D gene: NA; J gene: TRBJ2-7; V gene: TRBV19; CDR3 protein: ASTPTLDSPYEQY
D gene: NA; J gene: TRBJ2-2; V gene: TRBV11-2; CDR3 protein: ASSYTSAPGELF
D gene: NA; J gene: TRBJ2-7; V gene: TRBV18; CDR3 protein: ASSPRRDSYEQY
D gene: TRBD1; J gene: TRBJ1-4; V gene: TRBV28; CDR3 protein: ASSDDRGKLF
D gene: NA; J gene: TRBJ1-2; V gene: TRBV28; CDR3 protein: ASSPQEGFGYT
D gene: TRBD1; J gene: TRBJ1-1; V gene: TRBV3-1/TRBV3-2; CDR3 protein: ASSPFMTGGSTEAF
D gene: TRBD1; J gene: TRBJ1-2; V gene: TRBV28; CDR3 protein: ASSFQGGNGYT
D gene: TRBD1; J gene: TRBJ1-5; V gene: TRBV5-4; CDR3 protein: ASSYRDSSSSQPQH
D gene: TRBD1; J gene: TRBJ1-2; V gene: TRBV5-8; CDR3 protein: ASSRTGGSSYT
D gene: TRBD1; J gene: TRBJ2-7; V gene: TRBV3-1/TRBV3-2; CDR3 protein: ASSRQGAYEQY
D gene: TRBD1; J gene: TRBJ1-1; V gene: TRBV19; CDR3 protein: ASSITGANTEAF
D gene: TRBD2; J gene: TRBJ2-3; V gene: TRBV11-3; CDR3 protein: ASSLGLAGFDTQY
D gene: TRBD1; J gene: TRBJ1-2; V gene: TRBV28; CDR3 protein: ASSSSPGQGVGYT
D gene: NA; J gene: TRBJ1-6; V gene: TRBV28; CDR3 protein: ASSLTGVSLH
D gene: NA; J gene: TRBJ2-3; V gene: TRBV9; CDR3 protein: ASSRGGLGDTQY
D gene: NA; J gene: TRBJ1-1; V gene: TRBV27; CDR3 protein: ASSLSVQTVKNTEAF
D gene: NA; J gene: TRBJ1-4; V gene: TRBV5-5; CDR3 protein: ASSWAPGSGATNEKLF
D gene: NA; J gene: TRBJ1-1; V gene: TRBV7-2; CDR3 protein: ASSLERNTEAF
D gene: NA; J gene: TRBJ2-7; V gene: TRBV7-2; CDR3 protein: ASSLLPGVHEQY
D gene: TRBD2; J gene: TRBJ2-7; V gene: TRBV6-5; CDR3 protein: ASSLEASGGGDEQY
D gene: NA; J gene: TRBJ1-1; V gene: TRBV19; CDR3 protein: ASSMDGGTNTEAF
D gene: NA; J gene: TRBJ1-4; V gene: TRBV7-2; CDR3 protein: ASSLVPGKNEKLF
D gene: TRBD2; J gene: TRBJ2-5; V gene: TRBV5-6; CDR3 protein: ASSSTHTSGGEETQY
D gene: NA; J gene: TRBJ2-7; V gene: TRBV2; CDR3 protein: ASSYDTYEQY
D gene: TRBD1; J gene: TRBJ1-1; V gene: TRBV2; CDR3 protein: ASREPGQLNTEAF
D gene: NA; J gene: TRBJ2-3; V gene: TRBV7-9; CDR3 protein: ASSLEAWASTQY
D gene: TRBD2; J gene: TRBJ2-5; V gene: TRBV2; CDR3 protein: ASIPSGGVGRQTQY
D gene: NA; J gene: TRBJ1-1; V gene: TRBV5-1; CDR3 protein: ASSLKGPNTEAF
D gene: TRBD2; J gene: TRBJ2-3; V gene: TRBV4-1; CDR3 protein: ASSPFDQRGAYTDTQY
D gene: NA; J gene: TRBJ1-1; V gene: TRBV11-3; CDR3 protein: ASSLDSTEAF
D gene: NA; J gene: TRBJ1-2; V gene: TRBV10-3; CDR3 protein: AISGGGLNYGYT
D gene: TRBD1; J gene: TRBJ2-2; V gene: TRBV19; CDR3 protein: ASRIGTGNTGELF
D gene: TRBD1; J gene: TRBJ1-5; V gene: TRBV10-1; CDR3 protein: ASRDRVSNQPQH
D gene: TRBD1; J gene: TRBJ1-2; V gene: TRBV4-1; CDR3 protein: ASSQGQGLGYT
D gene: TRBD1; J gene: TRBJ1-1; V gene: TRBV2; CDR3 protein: ASRGIFTGGNTEAF
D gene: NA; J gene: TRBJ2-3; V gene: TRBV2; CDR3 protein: ASEGDSHPFTDTQY